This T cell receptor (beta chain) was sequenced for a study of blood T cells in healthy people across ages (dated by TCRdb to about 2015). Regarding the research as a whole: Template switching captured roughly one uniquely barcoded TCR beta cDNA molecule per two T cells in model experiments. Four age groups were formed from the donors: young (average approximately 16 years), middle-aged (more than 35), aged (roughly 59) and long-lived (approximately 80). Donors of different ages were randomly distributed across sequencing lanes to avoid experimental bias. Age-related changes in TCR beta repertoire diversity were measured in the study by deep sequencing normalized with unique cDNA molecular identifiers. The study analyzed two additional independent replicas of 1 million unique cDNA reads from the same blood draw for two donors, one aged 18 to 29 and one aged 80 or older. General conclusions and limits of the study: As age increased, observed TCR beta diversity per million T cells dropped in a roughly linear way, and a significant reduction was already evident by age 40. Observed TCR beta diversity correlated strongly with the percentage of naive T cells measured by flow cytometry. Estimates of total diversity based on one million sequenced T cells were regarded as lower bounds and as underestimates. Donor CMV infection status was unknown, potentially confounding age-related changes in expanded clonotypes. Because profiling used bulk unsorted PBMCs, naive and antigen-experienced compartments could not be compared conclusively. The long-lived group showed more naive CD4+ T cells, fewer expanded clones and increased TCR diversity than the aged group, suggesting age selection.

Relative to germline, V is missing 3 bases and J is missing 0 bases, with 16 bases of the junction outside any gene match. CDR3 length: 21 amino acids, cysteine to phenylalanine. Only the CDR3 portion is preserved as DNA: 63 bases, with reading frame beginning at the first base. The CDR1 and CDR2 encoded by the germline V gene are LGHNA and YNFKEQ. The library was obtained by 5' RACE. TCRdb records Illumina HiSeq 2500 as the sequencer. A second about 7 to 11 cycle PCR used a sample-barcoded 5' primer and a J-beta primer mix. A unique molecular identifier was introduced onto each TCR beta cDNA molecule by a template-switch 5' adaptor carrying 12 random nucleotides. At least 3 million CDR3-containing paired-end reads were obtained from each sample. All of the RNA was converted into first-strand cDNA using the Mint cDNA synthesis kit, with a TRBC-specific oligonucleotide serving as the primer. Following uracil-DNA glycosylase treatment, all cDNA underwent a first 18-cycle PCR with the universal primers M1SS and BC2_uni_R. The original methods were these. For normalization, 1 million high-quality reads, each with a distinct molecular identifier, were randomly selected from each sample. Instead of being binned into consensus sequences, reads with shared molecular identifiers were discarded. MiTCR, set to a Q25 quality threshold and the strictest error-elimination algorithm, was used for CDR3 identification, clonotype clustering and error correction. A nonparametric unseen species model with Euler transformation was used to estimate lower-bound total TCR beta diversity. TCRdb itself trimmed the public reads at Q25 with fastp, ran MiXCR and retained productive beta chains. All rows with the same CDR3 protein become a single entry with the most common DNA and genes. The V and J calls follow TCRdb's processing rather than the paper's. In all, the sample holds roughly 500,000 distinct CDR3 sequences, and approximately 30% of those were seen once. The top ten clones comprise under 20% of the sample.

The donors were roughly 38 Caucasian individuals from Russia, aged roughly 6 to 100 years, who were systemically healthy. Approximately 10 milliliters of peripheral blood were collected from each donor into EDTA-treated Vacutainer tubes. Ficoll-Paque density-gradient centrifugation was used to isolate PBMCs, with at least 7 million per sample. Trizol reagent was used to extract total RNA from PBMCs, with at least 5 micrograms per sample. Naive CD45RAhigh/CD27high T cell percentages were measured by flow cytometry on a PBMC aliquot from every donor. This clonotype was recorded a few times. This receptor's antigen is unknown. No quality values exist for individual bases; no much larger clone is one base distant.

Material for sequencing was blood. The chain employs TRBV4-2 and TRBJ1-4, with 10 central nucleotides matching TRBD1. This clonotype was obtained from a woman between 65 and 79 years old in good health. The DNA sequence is TGTGCCAGCAGCCAGACTCCGCTTGGTGGGACAGGGGAGGCAACTAATGAAAAACTGTTTTTT. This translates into CASSQTPLGGTGEATNEKLFF.